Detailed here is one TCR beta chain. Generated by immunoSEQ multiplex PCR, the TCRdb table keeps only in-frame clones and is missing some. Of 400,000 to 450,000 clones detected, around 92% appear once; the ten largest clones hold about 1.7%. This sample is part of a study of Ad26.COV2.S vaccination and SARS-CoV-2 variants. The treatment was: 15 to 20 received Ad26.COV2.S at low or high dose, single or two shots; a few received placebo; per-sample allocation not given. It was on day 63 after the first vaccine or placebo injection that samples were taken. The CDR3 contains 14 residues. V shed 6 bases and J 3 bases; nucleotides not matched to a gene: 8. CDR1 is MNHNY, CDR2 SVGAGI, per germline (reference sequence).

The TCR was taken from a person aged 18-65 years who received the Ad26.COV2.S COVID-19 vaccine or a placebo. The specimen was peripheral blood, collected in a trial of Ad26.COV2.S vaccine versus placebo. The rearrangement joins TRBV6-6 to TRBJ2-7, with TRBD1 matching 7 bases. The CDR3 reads CASSSDRVNYEQYF. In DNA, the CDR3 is TGTGCCAGCAGCTCCGACAGGGTTAACTACGAGCAGTACTTC.